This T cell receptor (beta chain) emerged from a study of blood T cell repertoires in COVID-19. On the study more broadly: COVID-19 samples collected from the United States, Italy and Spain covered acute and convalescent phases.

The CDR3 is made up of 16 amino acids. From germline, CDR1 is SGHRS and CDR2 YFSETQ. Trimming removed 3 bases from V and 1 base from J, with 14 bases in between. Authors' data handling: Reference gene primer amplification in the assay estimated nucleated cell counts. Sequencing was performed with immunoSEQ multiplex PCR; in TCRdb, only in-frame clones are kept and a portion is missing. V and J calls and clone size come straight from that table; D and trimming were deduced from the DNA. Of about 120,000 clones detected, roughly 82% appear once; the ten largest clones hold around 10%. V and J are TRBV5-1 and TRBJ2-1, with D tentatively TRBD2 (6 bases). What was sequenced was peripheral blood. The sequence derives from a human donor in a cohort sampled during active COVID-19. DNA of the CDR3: TGCGCCAGCAGCTCGGGGGACCTAGTATCCTACAATGAGCAGTTCTTC. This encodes CASSSGDLVSYNEQFF.